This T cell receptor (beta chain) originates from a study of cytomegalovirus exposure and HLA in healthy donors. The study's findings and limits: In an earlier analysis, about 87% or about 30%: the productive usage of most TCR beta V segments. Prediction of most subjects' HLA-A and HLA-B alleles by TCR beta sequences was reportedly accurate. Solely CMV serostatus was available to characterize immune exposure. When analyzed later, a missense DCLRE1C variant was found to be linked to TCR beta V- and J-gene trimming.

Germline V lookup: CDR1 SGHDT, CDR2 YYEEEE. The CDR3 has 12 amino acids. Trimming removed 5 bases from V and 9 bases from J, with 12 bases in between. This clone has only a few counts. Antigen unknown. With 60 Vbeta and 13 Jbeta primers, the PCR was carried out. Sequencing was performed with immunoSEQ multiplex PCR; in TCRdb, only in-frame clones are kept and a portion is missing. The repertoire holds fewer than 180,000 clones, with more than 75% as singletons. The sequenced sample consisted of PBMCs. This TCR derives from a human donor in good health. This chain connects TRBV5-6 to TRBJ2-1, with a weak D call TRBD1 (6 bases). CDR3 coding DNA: TGTGCCAGCAGACAGGGAGCCCGTGAGCAGTTCTTC. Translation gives CASRQGAREQFF.